The 32 T cell receptor beta chains reported below all come from one sample, sequenced in a study of shared clonotypes between healthy human individuals. Assay: immunoSEQ multiplex PCR; the TCRdb copy retains only in-frame clones and omits some. The repertoire holds approximately 2,000,000 clones, with 85% to 95% as singletons. Sequencing was performed on naive CD4+ T cells from PBMCs. Subset indicated: CD45RA+ positively selected. The receptors originated from a man aged 18 to 30 in good health. Some clones in this sample may be carry-over from other donors' samples.

About this clone: The sample holds other DNA sequences that translate to the same CDR3. The chain employs TRBV5-1 and TRBJ1-4; D might be TRBD1 (6 bases). V dropped 5 bases and J dropped 2 bases, with 10 bases sitting between them. Looked up from germline, CDR1 is SGHRS and CDR2 is YFSETQ. The CDR3 covers 14 residues. The CDR3 DNA follows: TGCGCCAGCAGACTCCAGGGGACTAATGAAAAACTGTTTTTT. This translates into CASRLQGTNEKLFF.

V is TRBV11-3 and J is TRBJ2-1; tentatively, D is TRBD1 (6 bases). Trimming took off 4 bases at V and 12 bases at J, with 13 bases between the two ends. The CDR3 length is 12 residues. Germline-derived CDR1 and CDR2 are SGHNT and YENEEA. Here the CDR3 DNA reads TGTGCCAGCAGCTCTCAACAGGGATTGCAGTTCTTC. Protein: CASSSQQGLQFF.

This rearrangement joins TRBV4-2 to TRBJ2-4; TRBD2 agrees at 8 bases. This CDR3 spans 15 amino acids. After removal of 3 bases from V and 5 bases from J, the junction contained 6 bases not matched to a gene. Per germline, CDR1 LGHNA and CDR2 YNFKEQ. CDR3 sequence: CASSHSLAGENIQYF. CDR3 DNA sequence: TGTGCCAGCAGCCACAGTCTAGCGGGTGAAAACATTCAGTACTTC.

The gene calls are TRBV4-1 and TRBJ2-7, with 11 bases lining up with TRBD2. V lost 0 bases and J lost 0; bases outside the gene matches: 13. Germline V CDR1 and CDR2: MGHRA, YSYEKL. The CDR3 sequence is 20 residues long. CDR3 in DNA: TGCGCCAGCAGCCAAGACAGTTTGGGACTAGCGGACCAAAGCTCCTACGAGCAGTACTTC. The encoded protein is CASSQDSLGLADQSSYEQYF.

V gene TRBV7-2 combines with J gene TRBJ1-1; D remains unclear. Germline V gene data show CDR1 as SGHTA and CDR2 as FQGNSA. Trimming stripped 3 bases from V and 2 bases from J, with 13 bases between. The CDR3 covers 15 residues. The CDR3 DNA reads as TGTGCCAGCAGCTTTTCTGGGAGCGTAAACACTGAAGCTTTCTTT. Its protein product is CASSFSGSVNTEAFF.

This chain links TRBV30 with TRBJ2-2; 7 bases map to TRBD2. Trimming cost V 5 bases and J 8 bases; bases outside gene matches: 8. Germline V gene lookup returns CDR1 GTSNPN and CDR2 SVGIG (reference sequence). The CDR3 is made up of 13 amino acids. The CDR3, as DNA: TGTGCCTGGGCGGTGCTAGCGGTGGGGGAGCTGTTTTTT. Protein product: CAWAVLAVGELFF.

A word on this clone: Other DNA sequences from this sample encode an identical CDR3 as well. This chain uses TRBV29-1 with TRBJ2-5; TRBD2 aligns across 7 bases. The CDR3 is 12 residues long. CDR1 is SQVTM, CDR2 ANQGSEA, per germline. V lost 6 bases, J lost 4 bases, and 5 bases stayed unmatched. CDR3 nucleotides: TGCAGCGTCGAACCGGGGGGAGAGACCCAGTACTTC. This encodes CSVEPGGETQYF.

Regarding this clone: Other DNA variants within this sample encode the same CDR3. The J gene is TRBJ1-1, the V gene TRBV5-1; the D is unclear. CDR1 is SGHRS and CDR2 is YFSETQ in the germline V gene. V lost 2 bases and J 4 bases, leaving 12 bases between the germline ends. This CDR3 spans 14 amino acids. The CDR3 reads CASSLEGRGTEAFF. CDR3 sequence (DNA): TGCGCCAGCAGCTTAGAAGGCCGGGGCACTGAAGCTTTCTTT. Supplemented by reference TRBV5-1 and TRBJ1-1, the full variable domain reads KAGVTQTPRYLIKTRGQQVTLSCSPISGHRSVSWYQQTPGQGLQFLFEYFSETQRNKGNFPGRFSGRQFSNSRSEMNVSTLELGDSALYLCASSLEGRGTEAFFGQGTRLTVV.

The chain employs TRBV28 and TRBJ2-5, with D uncertain. The germline V and J ends were trimmed by 5 bases and 5 bases, with 18 bases remaining between them. The CDR3 is 15 amino acids. Germline V lookup: CDR1 MDHEN, CDR2 SYDVKM. This chain's CDR3 is CASSPLETAWETQYF. For the CDR3, the DNA is TGTGCCAGCAGTCCGCTCGAAACCGCCTGGGAGACCCAGTACTTC.

This clone showed up just once. The chain joins TRBV6-1 to TRBJ2-3; D is tentatively TRBD1 or TRBD2 (5 bases each). Trimming pared 3 bases from V and 3 bases from J, leaving 16 bases between. The CDR3 consists of 16 residues. Germline V gene sequence: CDR1 MNHNS, CDR2 SASEGT. This CDR3 reads CASSDGKGSWTDTQYF. The CDR3, as DNA: TGTGCCAGCAGTGATGGTAAGGGGAGTTGGACAGATACGCAGTATTTT.

Regarding this clone: Other DNA sequences of this sample code for an identical CDR3. This chain links TRBV27 with TRBJ2-6; tentative D call: TRBD1 (5 bases). V lost 3 bases and J 0 bases, leaving 6 bases between the germline ends. The CDR3 extends over 15 amino acids. Germline assignment: CDR1 MNHEY and CDR2 SMNVEV (reference sequence). The CDR3 spells CASSFRVSGANVLTF. The CDR3 region has the DNA TGTGCCAGCAGTTTCAGGGTCTCTGGGGCCAACGTCCTGACTTTC.

V gene TRBV9 combines with J gene TRBJ2-2, with a weak D call TRBD2 (5 bases). This CDR3 comprises 15 residues. CDR1 and CDR2 (germline): SGDLS, YYNGEE. Trimming took 5 bases from V and 3 from J, leaving 14 bases between them. DNA for the CDR3: TGTGCCAGCAGGAAGAGAGGGCTTGACACCGGGGAGCTGTTTTTT. Its protein is CASRKRGLDTGELFF. Using reference TRBV9 and TRBJ2-2 for the parts outside the CDR3, the full variable domain is DSGVTQTPKHLITATGQRVTLRCSPRSGDLSVYWYQQSLDQGLQFLIQYYNGEERAKGNILERFSAQQFPDLHSELNLSSLELGDSALYFCASRKRGLDTGELFFGEGSRLTVL.

For the CDR3, the DNA is TGTGCCAGTAGTGCACAGGGTGGCTACACCTTC. It is translated as CASSAQGGYTF. The rearrangement links TRBV19 to TRBJ1-2, with D possibly TRBD1 on 6 matching bases. The CDR3 totals 11 residues. The germline V gene has CDR1 LNHDA and CDR2 SQIVND (reference sequence). V was trimmed by 5 bases and J by 7 bases, leaving 8 bases between them. The full variable domain, with the rest looked up from reference TRBV19 and TRBJ1-2, is DGGITQSPKYLFRKEGQNVTLSCEQNLNHDAMYWYRQDPGQGLRLIYYSQIVNDFQKGDIAEGYSVSREKKESFPLTVTSAQKNPTAFYLCASSAQGGYTFGSGTRLTVV.

This chain links TRBV28 with TRBJ2-7; 7 bases align to TRBD1. The germline V gene encodes CDR1 MDHEN and CDR2 SYDVKM. V gave up 1 base and J gave up 2 bases; unmatched junction bases: 5. The CDR3 spans 15 residues. In DNA form, the CDR3 reads TGTGCCAGCAGTTTATTTGGACAGGCGGCCTACGAGCAGTACTTC. This encodes CASSLFGQAAYEQYF.

This chain joins TRBV19 and TRBJ2-4, with D tentatively TRBD1 (6 bases). The V and J ends lost 4 bases and 8 bases respectively, with 18 bases between them. CDR3 size: 15 residues. Germline lookup yields CDR1 LNHDA and CDR2 SQIVND (reference sequence). CDR3 DNA sequence: TGTGCCAGTAGTACGGGGCCGGGACATGGCGACATTCAGTACTTC. It translates to CASSTGPGHGDIQYF. Using reference TRBV19 and TRBJ2-4 for the parts outside the CDR3, the full variable domain is DGGITQSPKYLFRKEGQNVTLSCEQNLNHDAMYWYRQDPGQGLRLIYYSQIVNDFQKGDIAEGYSVSREKKESFPLTVTSAQKNPTAFYLCASSTGPGHGDIQYFGAGTRLSVL.

This chain links TRBV5-1 with TRBJ2-7; 8 bases map to TRBD2. Germline CDR1 SGHRS, CDR2 YFSETQ. V lost 2 bases, J lost 4 bases, and 8 bases stayed unmatched. The CDR3 totals 15 residues. Here the CDR3 reads CASSFTGLGPYEQYF. Written as DNA, the CDR3 is TGCGCCAGCAGCTTTACGGGACTAGGACCTTACGAGCAGTACTTC. The full variable domain, in which reference TRBV5-1 and TRBJ2-7 provide the parts outside the CDR3, is KAGVTQTPRYLIKTRGQQVTLSCSPISGHRSVSWYQQTPGQGLQFLFEYFSETQRNKGNFPGRFSGRQFSNSRSEMNVSTLELGDSALYLCASSFTGLGPYEQYFGPGTRLTVT.

This CDR3 reads CASSVTTGQINYGYTF. The DNA of the CDR3 is TGTGCCAGCAGCGTTACGACGGGACAAATTAACTATGGCTACACCTTC. This chain connects TRBV11-2 to TRBJ1-2, with a tentative D call TRBD1 (6 bases). Per the germline V gene, CDR1 is SGHAT and CDR2 is FQNNGV. This CDR3 is built from 16 residues. V was trimmed by 5 bases and J by 1 base, leaving 17 bases between them.

The V gene is TRBV7-2, the J gene TRBJ2-1; maybe TRBD2 (5 bases). The V and J ends lost 2 bases and 0 bases respectively, with 8 bases between them. This CDR3 has 15 amino acids. Germline lookup yields CDR1 SGHTA and CDR2 FQGNSA. The CDR3 protein is CASSLSRVSYNEQFF. Written as DNA, the CDR3 is TGTGCCAGCAGCTTATCGAGGGTCTCCTACAATGAGCAGTTCTTC.

This chain's CDR3 is CASSLTGTSNKQFF. DNA for the CDR3: TGTGCCAGCAGTTTAACCGGGACTAGCAACAAGCAGTTCTTC. The chain recombines TRBV28 with TRBJ2-1, with 9 nucleotides matching TRBD2. The germline V gene encodes CDR1 MDHEN and CDR2 SYDVKM. Trimming removed 2 bases from V and 11 bases from J; junction bases left unmatched: 7. This CDR3 spans 14 amino acids.

DNA for the CDR3: TGTGCCTGGTGTGCACAGGGGGATTCACCCCTCCACTTT. Residues: CAWCAQGDSPLHF. The chain links TRBV30 to TRBJ1-6; 8 bases align to TRBD1. CDR3 length: 13 residues. Germline trimming cut 5 bases from V and 8 bases from J; bases unmatched to any gene: 5. The germline V gene encodes CDR1 GTSNPN and CDR2 SVGIG (reference sequence). Complete variable domain (other parts from reference TRBV30 and TRBJ1-6): SQTIHQWPATLVQPVGSPLSLECTVEGTSNPNLYWYRQAAGRGLQLLFYSVGIGQISSEVPQNLSASRPQDRQFILSSKKLLLSDSGFYLCAWCAQGDSPLHFGNGTRLTVT.

This rearrangement joins TRBV11-2 to TRBJ1-4; D ambiguous. Per germline, CDR1 SGHAT and CDR2 FQNNGV. The V and J ends lost 5 bases and 4 bases respectively, with 5 bases between them. The CDR3 covers 12 residues. CDR3 bases: TGTGCCAGCAGCGCCAGTAATGAAAAACTGTTTTTT. This codes for CASSASNEKLFF.

The V and J genes are TRBV18 and TRBJ1-2, with D possibly being TRBD1 (6 bases). The CDR3 loop spans 15 amino acids. The germline CDR1 and CDR2 sequences are KGHSH and LQKENI. V was shortened by 6 bases and J by 0 bases, with 14 bases between the two germline ends. CDR3 DNA sequence: TGTGCCAGCTCCCCATTAGGGGGAACTAACTATGGCTACACCTTC. Translating it yields CASSPLGGTNYGYTF.

The chain joins TRBV6-1 to TRBJ1-5, with TRBD1 matching 7 bases. The V gene end was trimmed by 7 bases and the J gene end by 2 bases; junction bases not matched to a gene: 2. CDR3 length equals 13 residues. The germline V gene has CDR1 MNHNS and CDR2 SASEGT. Here the CDR3 DNA reads TGTGCCAGCACCGGGACAGGCAATCAGCCCCAGCATTTT. Protein: CASTGTGNQPQHF.

V gene TRBV11-1 combines with J gene TRBJ2-3; TRBD1 or TRBD2 may be the D gene (5 bases each). CDR1 is SGHAT and CDR2 is FQDESV in the germline V gene (reference sequence). The CDR3 runs to 16 residues. V shed 4 bases and J shed 6 bases, with 20 bases lying between them. CDR3 region: CASSSIPGTQEDTQYF. The CDR3 coding sequence is TGTGCCAGCAGCTCCATTCCCGGGACCCAAGAGGATACGCAGTATTTT.

V is TRBV28 and J is TRBJ2-7; D is possibly TRBD1 (6 bases). Germline CDR1 MDHEN, CDR2 SYDVKM. Trimming removed 1 base at V and 2 bases at J, with 12 bases between. This CDR3 spans 15 amino acids. This CDR3 reads CASSLSGHRTYEQYF. The DNA for the CDR3 is TGTGCCAGCAGTTTATCGGGACACCGGACCTACGAGCAGTACTTC.

This chain connects TRBV5-1 to TRBJ1-1; D call uncertain. Per germline, CDR1 SGHRS and CDR2 YFSETQ. Trimming removed 4 bases from V and 6 bases from J, with 22 bases in between. This CDR3 is built from 16 residues. The CDR3 spells CASSLTGRLGWAEAFF. In nucleotides, the CDR3 is TGCGCCAGCAGCCTAACTGGAAGGTTGGGCTGGGCTGAAGCTTTCTTT. The whole variable domain, remainder taken from reference TRBV5-1 and TRBJ1-1, is KAGVTQTPRYLIKTRGQQVTLSCSPISGHRSVSWYQQTPGQGLQFLFEYFSETQRNKGNFPGRFSGRQFSNSRSEMNVSTLELGDSALYLCASSLTGRLGWAEAFFGQGTRLTVV.

This chain connects TRBV7-3 to TRBJ2-3, with 13 nucleotides matching TRBD2. The V segment lost 5 bases and the J segment 1 base; nucleotides outside the gene matches: 3. In germline, CDR1 is SGHTA, CDR2 FQGTGA. CDR3 length: 16 amino acids. The CDR3 DNA is TGTGCCAGCAGCATGGGACTAGCGGGACGCACAGATACGCAGTATTTT. It encodes CASSMGLAGRTDTQYF.

Concerning this clone itself: The same CDR3 is also encoded by other DNA sequences in this sample. The chain uses TRBV6-5 and TRBJ2-2; unclear D gene. Germline V gives CDR1 MNHEY, CDR2 SVGAGI. The CDR3 runs to 14 residues. V was trimmed by 6 bases and J by 0 bases, leaving 8 bases between them. CDR3 nucleotide sequence: TGTGCCAGCAGGCCCGGACCGAACACCGGGGAGCTGTTTTTT. Translated: CASRPGPNTGELFF.

The chain combines TRBV9 with TRBJ2-7; D assignment may be TRBD1 or TRBD2 (6 bases each). This CDR3 spans 13 amino acids. Per germline, CDR1 SGDLS and CDR2 YYNGEE. Trimming left V 4 bases short and J 4 bases short, with 12 bases between. The CDR3 spells CASSPPGAYEQYF. The CDR3 nucleotides read TGTGCCAGCAGCCCTCCGGGGGCATACGAGCAGTACTTC.

This chain joins TRBV27 and TRBJ1-1; possible D gene TRBD1, 5 bases. This CDR3 comprises 13 residues. CDR1 is MNHEY and CDR2 is SMNVEV in the germline V gene (reference sequence). V gave up 8 bases and J gave up 0 bases, with 10 bases separating them. This CDR3 reads CASLRGMNTEAFF. The CDR3 bases are TGTGCCAGCCTACGGGGGATGAACACTGAAGCTTTCTTT.

As DNA, the CDR3 is TGTGCCAGCAGCTTACGGGGGGCCAGCGAGCAGTACTTC. Its translation: CASSLRGASEQYF. V and J are TRBV11-3 and TRBJ2-7; D possibly corresponds to TRBD2 (7 bases). Germline V gives CDR1 SGHNT, CDR2 YENEEA. Trimming removed 2 bases from V and 6 bases from J, with 11 bases in between. This CDR3 spans 13 amino acids.

The genes are TRBV2 and TRBJ2-5; TRBD2 is a possible D gene (5 bases). The CDR3 covers 14 residues. Trimming shortened V by 6 bases and J by 5 bases, and 16 bases separated the two germline ends. Germline V CDR1 and CDR2: SNHLY, FYNNEI. The CDR3 DNA follows: TGTGCCAGCAGATCATTTACCCAGCGGGAGACCCAGTACTTC. Protein product: CASRSFTQRETQYF.